This T cell receptor beta chain was recorded in a study of blood T cells in healthy people across ages. Findings and limits, study-wide: Versus aged donors, long-lived donors had higher diversity and more naive CD4+ cells.

With regard to this clonotype: Its antigen is unidentified.

A sample-barcoded 5' primer and a J-beta primer mix were used in a second PCR of roughly 7 to 11 cycles. TCRdb independently ran MiXCR on the 5' RACE reads; one entry per CDR3 protein. The repertoire includes about 1.8 million distinct CDR3 sequences, less than 50% of them detected once, and roughly 2% sits in the top ten. Staff drew roughly 10 milliliters of peripheral blood from each donor. Per-sample yields of isolated PBMCs were at least 6 million. Germline CDR1 reads LGHNA; CDR2 reads YSLEER. The V gene end was trimmed by 0 bases and the J gene end by 8 bases; junction bases not matched to a gene: 11. The CDR3 contains 16 residues.

The sample consisted of blood. The source of this sequence is a woman aged 40 to 50 in good health. V is TRBV4-3 and J is TRBJ1-2; 8 bases match TRBD1. CDR3: CASSQDIGQGAGGYTF. The CDR3 DNA reads as TGCGCCAGCAGCCAAGATATAGGCCAGGGGGCAGGGGGCTACACCTTC.